One sample yielded the 3 T cell receptor beta chains listed below, sequenced in a study of cytotoxic CD8 clonotypes in ibrutinib-treated CLL. Clones were read by immunoSEQ multiplex PCR, and TCRdb kept only the in-frame ones, dropping some. The sample carries around 160,000 clones, approximately 90% recorded once. Sequences were derived from PBMCs, sampled at disease progression, from a patient treated with ibrutinib. Every receptor here comes from a human donor with chronic lymphocytic leukemia.

This CDR3 is CASSLDIFGQSYEQYF. Here the CDR3 DNA reads TGTGCCAGCAGCTTAGACATCTTTGGGCAGTCCTACGAGCAGTACTTC. V gene TRBV7-2 combines with J gene TRBJ2-7; D gene uncertain. Germline V CDR1 and CDR2: SGHTA, FQGNSA. V was pared by 1 base and J by 1 base, with 14 bases between. The CDR3 has 16 residues.

V and J are TRBV5-1 and TRBJ1-4; 7 nucleotides match TRBD1. The germline gives CDR1 SGHRS, CDR2 YFSETQ. Unmatched junction bases numbered 10, after V lost 4 bases and J lost 4 bases. The CDR3 sequence is 16 residues long. The CDR3 sequence: CASSGGAGTDNEKLFF. The CDR3 bases are TGCGCCAGCAGCGGCGGGGCCGGGACAGATAATGAAAAACTGTTTTTT.

This rearrangement joins TRBV7-2 to TRBJ2-7; 10 nucleotides match TRBD1. The J segment lost 3 bases and the V segment lost 6 bases, leaving 5 bases of the junction unmatched. The CDR3 is 14 amino acids. Germline V gene lookup returns CDR1 SGHTA and CDR2 FQGNSA. The CDR3 loop reads CASSIRDRGYEQYF. CDR3 nucleotides: TGTGCCAGCAGTATCCGGGACAGGGGCTACGAGCAGTACTTC.